This is a list of T cell receptor beta chains from one sample in a study of response to subunit inactivated influenza vaccine. From the RT-PCR reads, TCRdb called clonotypes with MiXCR, one entry per CDR3 protein. Here the sample spans under 750,000 distinct CDR3 sequences, roughly 10% being singletons. The input for sequencing was PBMCs from blood, taken on the day of vaccination. These receptors were collected from a man over 45 who received an inactivated influenza vaccine. Each CDR3 is given without its conserved first and last residue. The order of the fields is V gene, clone size, CDR3 protein. Where a row states a size, it is once, few, many or the class of an expanded clone; other rows omit it.

V gene: TRBV4-3
clone size: NA
CDR3 protein: ASSQEGGERGELF

V gene: TRBV12-3/TRBV12-4
clone size: NA
CDR3 protein: ATLGAFIDEQF

V gene: TRBV6-2/TRBV6-3
clone size: NA
CDR3 protein: ASSYHSPARGGQPQH

V gene: TRBV5-1
clone size: NA
CDR3 protein: ASSSDSSSYEQY

V gene: TRBV6-5
clone size: few
CDR3 protein: ASSYRYQGSYEQY

V gene: TRBV27
clone size: NA
CDR3 protein: ASTAGGPSDTQY

V gene: TRBV5-1
clone size: NA
CDR3 protein: ASRREAADTQY

V gene: TRBV5-6
clone size: many
CDR3 protein: ASSLLIGSREQY

V gene: TRBV12-3/TRBV12-4
clone size: NA
CDR3 protein: ASSLEGPPLETQY

V gene: TRBV2
clone size: NA
CDR3 protein: ASSKGPSYPWMD

V gene: TRBV4-3
clone size: NA
CDR3 protein: ASSQDRELAGGPYNEQF

V gene: TRBV20-1
clone size: few
CDR3 protein: SARDQGRSYEQY

V gene: TRBV12-3/TRBV12-4
clone size: NA
CDR3 protein: ASSTSPGGYT

V gene: TRBV6-1
clone size: NA
CDR3 protein: ASSRTGGFGEQY

V gene: TRBV29-1
clone size: few
CDR3 protein: SVDGTYEQY

V gene: TRBV20-1
clone size: NA
CDR3 protein: SAIQGALAGANVLT

V gene: TRBV28
clone size: NA
CDR3 protein: ATSGTPRETQY

V gene: TRBV5-1
clone size: few
CDR3 protein: ASRRQGGSYNSPLH

V gene: TRBV20-1
clone size: many
CDR3 protein: APAQASVPNYGYT

V gene: TRBV4-3
clone size: many
CDR3 protein: ASSQALSGGVYEQY

V gene: TRBV18
clone size: few
CDR3 protein: ASSPGTVNNSPLH

V gene: TRBV21-1
clone size: few
CDR3 protein: ASSKGCPPGQLYQETQY

V gene: TRBV12-3/TRBV12-4
clone size: few
CDR3 protein: ASSWGLAGDLQETQY

V gene: TRBV7-2
clone size: few
CDR3 protein: ASSSGGSGRWDEQF

V gene: TRBV5-1
clone size: NA
CDR3 protein: AIGLRESSGNEQF

V gene: TRBV15
clone size: NA
CDR3 protein: ATSRDYGQPQH

V gene: TRBV24-1
clone size: few
CDR3 protein: ATSDFYHTGELF

V gene: TRBV2
clone size: few
CDR3 protein: ASSAGQGISNQPQH

V gene: TRBV12-3/TRBV12-4
clone size: many
CDR3 protein: ASRWDTGELF

V gene: TRBV28
clone size: NA
CDR3 protein: ASSKPSGGAVTGELF

V gene: TRBV15
clone size: few
CDR3 protein: ATSREVRGGLAKNIQY

V gene: TRBV4-2
clone size: few
CDR3 protein: ASSQDRLAGKTGEQF

V gene: TRBV20-1
clone size: NA
CDR3 protein: SASRGGRAETQY

V gene: TRBV12-3/TRBV12-4
clone size: many
CDR3 protein: ASSSPLGDTQY

V gene: TRBV3-1
clone size: few
CDR3 protein: ASSQEVTLAGALGEQY

V gene: TRBV28
clone size: many
CDR3 protein: ASSPSGGYEQF

V gene: TRBV19
clone size: many
CDR3 protein: ASSISPGDTQY

V gene: TRBV5-8
clone size: NA
CDR3 protein: ASSLQGGAKNEQY

V gene: TRBV6-2/TRBV6-3
clone size: NA
CDR3 protein: ASSYLSSFTDTQY

V gene: TRBV7-9
clone size: few
CDR3 protein: ASNQLAGGQYNEQF

V gene: TRBV10-3
clone size: NA
CDR3 protein: AISDGSQVNNEQF

V gene: TRBV12-3/TRBV12-4
clone size: many
CDR3 protein: ASSQVAYEQY

V gene: TRBV7-2
clone size: many
CDR3 protein: ASSSRLTGNEQF

V gene: TRBV4-2
clone size: few
CDR3 protein: ASSQVSTGKFSTEAF

V gene: TRBV12-3/TRBV12-4
clone size: NA
CDR3 protein: ASTPRGNEQY

V gene: TRBV5-1
clone size: few
CDR3 protein: ASRGTSGRNGEQF

V gene: TRBV29-1
clone size: NA
CDR3 protein: SVEDLGLRIGTDTQY

V gene: TRBV15
clone size: few
CDR3 protein: ATSKARADTQY

V gene: TRBV6-1
clone size: few
CDR3 protein: ASSRSSGTTYEQY

V gene: TRBV9
clone size: few
CDR3 protein: ASSVDPFGGRSYEQY